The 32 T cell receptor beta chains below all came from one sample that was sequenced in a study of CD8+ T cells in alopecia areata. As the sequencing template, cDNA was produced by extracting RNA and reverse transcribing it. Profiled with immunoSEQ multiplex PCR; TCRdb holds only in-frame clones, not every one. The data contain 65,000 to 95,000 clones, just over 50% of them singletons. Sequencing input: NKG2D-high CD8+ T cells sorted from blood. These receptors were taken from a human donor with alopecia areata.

CDR3 sequence (DNA): TGTGCCAGCAGTCCCGAGACAGGCAGTCCTAACTATGGCTACACCTTC. Translation: CASSPETGSPNYGYTF. This chain links TRBV27 with TRBJ1-2, with TRBD1 as a possible D gene (6 bases). The V and J ends lost 5 bases and 0 bases respectively, with 16 bases between them. The germline CDR1 and CDR2 sequences are MNHEY and SMNVEV (reference sequence). The CDR3 covers 16 residues.

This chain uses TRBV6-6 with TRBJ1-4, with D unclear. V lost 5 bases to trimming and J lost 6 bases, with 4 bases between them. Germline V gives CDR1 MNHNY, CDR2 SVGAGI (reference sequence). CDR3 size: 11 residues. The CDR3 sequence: CASSMDEKLFF. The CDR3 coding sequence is TGTGCCAGCAGTATGGATGAAAAACTGTTTTTT.

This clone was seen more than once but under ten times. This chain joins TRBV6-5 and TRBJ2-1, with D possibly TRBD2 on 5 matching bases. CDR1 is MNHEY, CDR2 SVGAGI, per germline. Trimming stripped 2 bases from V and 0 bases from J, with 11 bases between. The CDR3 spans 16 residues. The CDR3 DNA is TGTGCCAGCAGTTACGACCTGGGGAGCTCCTACAATGAGCAGTTCTTC. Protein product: CASSYDLGSSYNEQFF.

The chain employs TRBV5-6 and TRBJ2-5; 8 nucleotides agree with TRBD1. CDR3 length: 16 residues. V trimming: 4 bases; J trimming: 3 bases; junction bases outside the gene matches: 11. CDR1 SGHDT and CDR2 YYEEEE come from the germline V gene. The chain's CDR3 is CASSIHNDRGKETQYF. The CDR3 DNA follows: TGTGCCAGCAGCATTCACAACGACAGGGGAAAAGAGACCCAGTACTTC.

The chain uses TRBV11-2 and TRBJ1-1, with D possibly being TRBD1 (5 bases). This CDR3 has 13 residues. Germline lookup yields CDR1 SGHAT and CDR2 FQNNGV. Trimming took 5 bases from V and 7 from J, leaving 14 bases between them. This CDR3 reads CASSAAGAGEAFF. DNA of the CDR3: TGTGCCAGCAGCGCCGCCGGGGCCGGTGAAGCTTTCTTT.

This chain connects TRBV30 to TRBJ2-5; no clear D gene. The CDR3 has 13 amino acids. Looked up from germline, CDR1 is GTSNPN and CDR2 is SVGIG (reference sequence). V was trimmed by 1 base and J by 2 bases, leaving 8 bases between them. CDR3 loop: CAWSDGLQETQYF. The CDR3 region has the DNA TGTGCCTGGAGTGACGGGCTGCAAGAGACCCAGTACTTC.

This CDR3 is CASSQFWEIGGELFF. The DNA of the CDR3 is TGTGCCAGCAGTCAATTCTGGGAAATCGGCGGGGAGCTGTTTTTT. The chain carries TRBV14 and TRBJ2-2; D call uncertain. Germline CDR1 is SGHDN and CDR2 is FVKESK. Trimming cost V 6 bases and J 7 bases, with 18 bases left between them. The CDR3 loop spans 15 amino acids.

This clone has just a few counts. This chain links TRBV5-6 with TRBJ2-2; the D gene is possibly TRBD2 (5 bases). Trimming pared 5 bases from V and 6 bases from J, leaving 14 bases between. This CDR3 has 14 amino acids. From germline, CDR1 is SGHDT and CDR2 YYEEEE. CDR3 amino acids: CASSYGVMPGELFF. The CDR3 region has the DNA TGTGCCAGCAGTTACGGGGTAATGCCCGGGGAGCTGTTTTTT. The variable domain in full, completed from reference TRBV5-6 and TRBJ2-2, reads DAGVTQSPTHLIKTRGQQVTLRCSPKSGHDTVSWYQQALGQGPQFIFQYYEEEERQRGNFPDRFSGHQFPNYSSELNVNALLLGDSALYLCASSYGVMPGELFFGEGSRLTVL.

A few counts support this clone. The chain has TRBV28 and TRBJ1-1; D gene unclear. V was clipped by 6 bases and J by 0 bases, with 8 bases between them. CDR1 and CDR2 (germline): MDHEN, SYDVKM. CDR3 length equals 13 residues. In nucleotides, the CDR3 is TGTGCCAGCAGGTGGTCGTTGAACACTGAAGCTTTCTTT. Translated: CASRWSLNTEAFF.

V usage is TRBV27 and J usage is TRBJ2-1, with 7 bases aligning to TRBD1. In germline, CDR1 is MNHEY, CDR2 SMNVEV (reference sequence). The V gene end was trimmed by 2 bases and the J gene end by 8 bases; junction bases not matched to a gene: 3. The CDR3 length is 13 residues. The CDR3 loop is CASSLTGDHEQFF. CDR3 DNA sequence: TGTGCCAGCAGTTTAACAGGGGATCATGAGCAGTTCTTC.

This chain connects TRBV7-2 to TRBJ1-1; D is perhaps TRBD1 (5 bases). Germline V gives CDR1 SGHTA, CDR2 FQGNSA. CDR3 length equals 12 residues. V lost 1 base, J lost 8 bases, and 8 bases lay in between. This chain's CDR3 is CASSLGQPEAFF. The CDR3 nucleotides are TGTGCCAGCAGCTTAGGACAGCCAGAAGCTTTCTTT.

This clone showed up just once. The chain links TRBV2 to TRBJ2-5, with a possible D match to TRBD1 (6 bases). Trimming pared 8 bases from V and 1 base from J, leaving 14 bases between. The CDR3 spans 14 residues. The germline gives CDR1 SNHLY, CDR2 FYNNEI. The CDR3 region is CASLGQTSQETQYF. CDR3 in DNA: TGTGCCAGCCTGGGACAAACCAGCCAAGAGACCCAGTACTTC.

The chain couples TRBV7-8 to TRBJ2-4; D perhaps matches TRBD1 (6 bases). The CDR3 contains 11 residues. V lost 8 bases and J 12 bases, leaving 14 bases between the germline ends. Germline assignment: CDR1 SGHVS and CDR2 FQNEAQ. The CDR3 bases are TGTGCCAGCGCGGGTTTGGACAGTCAGTACTTC. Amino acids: CASAGLDSQYF.

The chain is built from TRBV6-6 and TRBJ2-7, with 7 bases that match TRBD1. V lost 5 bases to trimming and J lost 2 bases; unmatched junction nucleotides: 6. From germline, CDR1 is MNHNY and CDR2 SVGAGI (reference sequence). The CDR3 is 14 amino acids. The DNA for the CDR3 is TGTGCCAGCAGTCCCCGGGACAGAACCTACGAGCAGTACTTC. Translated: CASSPRDRTYEQYF.

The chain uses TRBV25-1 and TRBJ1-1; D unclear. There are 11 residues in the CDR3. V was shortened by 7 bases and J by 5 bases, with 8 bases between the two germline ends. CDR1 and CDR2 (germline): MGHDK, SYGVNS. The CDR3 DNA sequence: TGTGCCAGCACCGGGAGTACTGAAGCTTTCTTT. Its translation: CASTGSTEAFF.

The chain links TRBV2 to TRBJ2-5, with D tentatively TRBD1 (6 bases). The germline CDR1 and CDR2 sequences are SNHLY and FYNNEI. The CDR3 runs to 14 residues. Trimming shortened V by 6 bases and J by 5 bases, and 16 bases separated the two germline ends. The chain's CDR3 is CASSGTGWSETQYF. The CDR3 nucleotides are TGTGCCAGCAGCGGCACAGGGTGGAGTGAGACCCAGTACTTC.

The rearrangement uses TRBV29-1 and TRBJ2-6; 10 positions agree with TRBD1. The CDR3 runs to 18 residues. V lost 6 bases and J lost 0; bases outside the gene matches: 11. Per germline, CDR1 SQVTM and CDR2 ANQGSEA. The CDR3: CSVAGTGDSTSGANVLTF. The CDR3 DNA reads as TGCAGCGTGGCCGGGACAGGGGACTCAACCTCTGGGGCCAACGTCCTGACTTTC.

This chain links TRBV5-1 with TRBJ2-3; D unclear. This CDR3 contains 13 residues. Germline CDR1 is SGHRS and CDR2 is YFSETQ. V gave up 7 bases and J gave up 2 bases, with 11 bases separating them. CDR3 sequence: CASGGHTTDTQYF. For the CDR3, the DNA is TGCGCCAGCGGCGGCCACACCACAGATACGCAGTATTTT.

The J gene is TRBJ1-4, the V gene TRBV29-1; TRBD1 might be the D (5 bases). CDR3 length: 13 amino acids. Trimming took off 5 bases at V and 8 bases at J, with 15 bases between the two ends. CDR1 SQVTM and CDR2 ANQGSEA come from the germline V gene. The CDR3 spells CSVLGGEDEKLFF. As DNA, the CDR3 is TGCAGCGTTCTCGGAGGGGAGGACGAAAAACTGTTTTTT.

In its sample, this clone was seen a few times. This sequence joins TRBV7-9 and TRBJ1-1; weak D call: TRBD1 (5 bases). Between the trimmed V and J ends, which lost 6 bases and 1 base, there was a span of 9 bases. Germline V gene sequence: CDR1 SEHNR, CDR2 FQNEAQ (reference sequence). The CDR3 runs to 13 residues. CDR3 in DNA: TGTGCCAGCAGGCCGGGGCCGAACACTGAAGCTTTCTTT. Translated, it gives CASRPGPNTEAFF.

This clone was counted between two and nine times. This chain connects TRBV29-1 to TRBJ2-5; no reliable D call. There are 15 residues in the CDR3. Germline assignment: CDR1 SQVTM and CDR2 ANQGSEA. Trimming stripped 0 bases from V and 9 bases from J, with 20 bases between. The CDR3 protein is CSVEDLSPPDLPQYF. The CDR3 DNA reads TGCAGCGTTGAAGATCTTTCCCCTCCTGATCTGCCCCAGTACTTC.

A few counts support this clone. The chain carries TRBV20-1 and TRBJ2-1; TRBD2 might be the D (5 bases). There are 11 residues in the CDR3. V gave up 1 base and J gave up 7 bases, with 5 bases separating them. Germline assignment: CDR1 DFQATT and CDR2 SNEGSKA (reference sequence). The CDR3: CSARAGNEQFF. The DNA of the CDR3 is TGCAGTGCTAGAGCGGGAAATGAGCAGTTCTTC.

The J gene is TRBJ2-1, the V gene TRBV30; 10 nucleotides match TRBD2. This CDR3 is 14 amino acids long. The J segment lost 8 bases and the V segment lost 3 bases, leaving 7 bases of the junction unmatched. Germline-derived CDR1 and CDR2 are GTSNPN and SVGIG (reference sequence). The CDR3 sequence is CAWSWTSGGDEQFF. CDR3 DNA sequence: TGTGCCTGGAGCTGGACTAGCGGAGGGGATGAGCAGTTCTTC.

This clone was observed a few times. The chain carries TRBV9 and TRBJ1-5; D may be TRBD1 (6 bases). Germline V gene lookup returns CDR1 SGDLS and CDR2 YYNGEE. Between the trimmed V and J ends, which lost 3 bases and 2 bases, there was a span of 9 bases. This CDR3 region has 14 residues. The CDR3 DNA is TGTGCCAGCAGCGGGGGGCTGGGCAATCAGCCCCAGCATTTT. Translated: CASSGGLGNQPQHF.

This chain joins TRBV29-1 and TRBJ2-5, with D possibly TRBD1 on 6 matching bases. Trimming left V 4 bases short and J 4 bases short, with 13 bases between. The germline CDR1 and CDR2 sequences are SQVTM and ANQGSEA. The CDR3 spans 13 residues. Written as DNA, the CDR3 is TGCAGCGTTGGGGACACAATGGGAGAGACCCAGTACTTC. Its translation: CSVGDTMGETQYF. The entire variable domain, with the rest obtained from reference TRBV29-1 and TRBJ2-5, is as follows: SAVISQKPSRDICQRGTSLTIQCQVDSQVTMMFWYRQQPGQSLTLIATANQGSEATYESGFVIDKFPISRPNLTFSTLTVSNMSPEDSSIYLCSVGDTMGETQYFGPGTRLLVL.

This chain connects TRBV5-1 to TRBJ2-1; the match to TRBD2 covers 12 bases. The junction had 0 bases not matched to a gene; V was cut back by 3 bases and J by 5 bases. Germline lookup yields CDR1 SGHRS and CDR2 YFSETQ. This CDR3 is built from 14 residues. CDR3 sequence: CASSWTSGDNEQFF. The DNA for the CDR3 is TGCGCCAGCAGCTGGACTAGCGGGGACAATGAGCAGTTCTTC.

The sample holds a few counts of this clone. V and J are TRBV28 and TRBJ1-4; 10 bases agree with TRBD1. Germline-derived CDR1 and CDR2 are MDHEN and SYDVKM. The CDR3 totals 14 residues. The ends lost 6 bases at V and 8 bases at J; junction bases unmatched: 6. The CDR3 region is CASRTGTGDEKLFF. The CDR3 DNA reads TGTGCCAGCAGGACCGGGACAGGGGACGAAAAACTGTTTTTT.

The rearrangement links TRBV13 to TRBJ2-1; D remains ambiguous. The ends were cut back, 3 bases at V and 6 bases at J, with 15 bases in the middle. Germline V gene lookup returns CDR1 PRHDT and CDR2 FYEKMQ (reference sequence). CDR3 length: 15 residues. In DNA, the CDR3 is TGTGCCAGCAGCTTCCCCTTAAGTAGATCCAATGAGCAGTTCTTC. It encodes CASSFPLSRSNEQFF. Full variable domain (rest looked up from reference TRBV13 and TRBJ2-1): AAGVIQSPRHLIKEKRETATLKCYPIPRHDTVYWYQQGPGQDPQFLISFYEKMQSDKGSIPDRFSAQQFSDYHSELNMSSLELGDSALYFCASSFPLSRSNEQFFGPGTRLTVL.

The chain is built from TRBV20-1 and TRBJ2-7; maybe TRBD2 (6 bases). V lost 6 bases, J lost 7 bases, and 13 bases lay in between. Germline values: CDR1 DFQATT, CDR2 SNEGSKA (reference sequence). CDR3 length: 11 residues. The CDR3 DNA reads TGCAGTGCCGCGCGGGGTTCGGAGCAGTACTTC. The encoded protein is CSAARGSEQYF.

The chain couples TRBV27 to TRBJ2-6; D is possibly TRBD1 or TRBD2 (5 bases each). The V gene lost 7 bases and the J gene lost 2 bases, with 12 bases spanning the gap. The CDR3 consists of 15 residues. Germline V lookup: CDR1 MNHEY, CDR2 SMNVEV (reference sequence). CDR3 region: CASISGTPGANVLTF. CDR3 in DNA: TGTGCCAGCATATCGGGGACCCCTGGGGCCAACGTCCTGACTTTC.

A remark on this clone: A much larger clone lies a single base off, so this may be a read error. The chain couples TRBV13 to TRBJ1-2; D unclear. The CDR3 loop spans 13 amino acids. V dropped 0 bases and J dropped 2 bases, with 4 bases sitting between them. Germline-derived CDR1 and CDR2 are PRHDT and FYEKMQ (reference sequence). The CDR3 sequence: CASSLGQNYGYTF. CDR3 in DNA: TGTGCCAGCAGCTTAGGACAGAACTATGGCTACACCTTC.

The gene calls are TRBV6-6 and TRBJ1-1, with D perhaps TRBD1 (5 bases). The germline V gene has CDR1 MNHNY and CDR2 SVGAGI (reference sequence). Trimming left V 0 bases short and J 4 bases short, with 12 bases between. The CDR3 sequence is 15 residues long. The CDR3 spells CASSYSGTGTTEAFF. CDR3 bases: TGTGCCAGCAGTTACTCCGGGACCGGAACCACTGAAGCTTTCTTT.